The 18 T cell receptor beta chains below were found in one sample sequenced in a study of cytomegalovirus exposure and HLA in healthy donors. The PCR used 60 Vbeta and 13 Jbeta primers. The repertoire was sequenced with immunoSEQ multiplex PCR; TCRdb's copy has only in-frame clones and lacks some. The table records 130,000 to 150,000 clones, 76% of them present only once. The material sequenced was PBMCs. These receptors were taken from a middle-aged woman in good health and CMV-seronegative.

The rearrangement uses TRBV29-1 and TRBJ2-7; 14 bases line up with TRBD2. The CDR3 is 18 amino acids. Germline trimming cut 5 bases from V and 6 bases from J; bases unmatched to any gene: 18. The germline V gene has CDR1 SQVTM and CDR2 ANQGSEA. In DNA form, the CDR3 reads TGCAGCGTTACTGGCGGGACTAGCGGGAGCTTCCCGATACTCGAGCAGTACTTC. It is translated as CSVTGGTSGSFPILEQYF.

CDR3 nucleotides: TGTGCCAGCGGTACAGGTCACGAGCAGTACTTC. Its protein product is CASGTGHEQYF. V and J are TRBV28 and TRBJ2-7; weak D call: TRBD1 (5 bases). The germline V and J ends were trimmed by 8 bases and 5 bases, with 10 bases remaining between them. Germline lookup yields CDR1 MDHEN and CDR2 SYDVKM. This CDR3 spans 11 amino acids.

The chain combines TRBV27 with TRBJ2-1; 9 nucleotides align to TRBD2. The CDR3 runs to 17 residues. V gave up 4 bases and J gave up 2 bases; unmatched junction bases: 9. Germline values: CDR1 MNHEY, CDR2 SMNVEV (reference sequence). CDR3 sequence: CASSSPLAGHTYNEQFF. The CDR3 nucleotides are TGTGCCAGCAGTTCCCCCCTAGCGGGGCATACCTACAATGAGCAGTTCTTC.

This clone was seen only a few times. The rearrangement joins TRBV5-6 to TRBJ2-1, with TRBD1 identical over 10 bases. The trim removed 2 bases at V and 6 bases at J, leaving 5 bases unmatched. CDR1 and CDR2 (germline): SGHDT, YYEEEE. The CDR3 has 15 amino acids. The CDR3 DNA is TGTGCCAGCAGCTTCGACGGACAGGGGGGCAATGAGCAGTTCTTC. Translation: CASSFDGQGGNEQFF.

The chain uses TRBV27 and TRBJ1-5; D is perhaps TRBD1 (5 bases). Deletions cut 6 bases from V and 4 bases from J, with 10 bases between. The germline V gene has CDR1 MNHEY and CDR2 SMNVEV (reference sequence). This CDR3 contains 13 residues. CDR3 sequence reads: CASRDTINQPQHF. Written as DNA, the CDR3 is TGTGCCAGCAGGGACACAATTAATCAGCCCCAGCATTTT.

The J gene is TRBJ2-1, the V gene TRBV6-1; 8 nucleotides line up with TRBD2. This CDR3 contains 14 residues. V shed 2 bases, J shed 9 bases, and the junction held 6 bases outside the gene matches. CDR1 is MNHNS, CDR2 SASEGT, per germline. DNA for the CDR3: TGTGCCAGCAGTGAACCGCTCGCGGGGGGTGAGCAGTTCTTC. Translation: CASSEPLAGGEQFF.

The rearrangement links TRBV7-9 to TRBJ1-2; 9 bases are shared with TRBD1. Losses at the gene ends were 1 base for V and 2 bases for J; bases not matched to a gene: 5. This CDR3 region has 16 residues. Germline CDR1 is SEHNR and CDR2 is FQNEAQ (reference sequence). CDR3: CASSLGAGQGNYGYTF. The CDR3, as DNA: TGTGCCAGCAGCTTAGGGGCGGGACAGGGAAACTATGGCTACACCTTC. Full variable domain (remainder filled in from reference TRBV7-9 and TRBJ1-2): DTGVSQNPRHKITKRGQNVTFRCDPISEHNRLYWYRQTLGQGPEFLTYFQNEAQLEKSRLLSDRFSAERPKGSFSTLEIQRTEQGDSAMYLCASSLGAGQGNYGYTFGSGTRLTVV.

This clone was recorded a few times. This chain uses TRBV27 with TRBJ2-7; 9 bases agree with TRBD2. The junction had 7 bases not matched to a gene; V was cut back by 8 bases and J by 2 bases. This CDR3 comprises 14 residues. Germline lookup yields CDR1 MNHEY and CDR2 SMNVEV (reference sequence). CDR3 sequence (DNA): TGTGCCAGCGGACCGCGGGGGGGACCCTACGAGCAGTACTTC. Translating it yields CASGPRGGPYEQYF.

The V call is TRBV4-2, the J call TRBJ2-1, with D perhaps matching TRBD1 (5 bases). V lost 6 bases, J lost 6 bases, and 15 bases lay in between. The germline V gene has CDR1 LGHNA and CDR2 YNFKEQ. The CDR3 covers 14 residues. DNA of the CDR3: TGTGCCAGCAGACTCAATTCAGGGATCAATGAGCAGTTCTTC. Its translation is CASRLNSGINEQFF.

The V and J genes are TRBV7-8 and TRBJ1-2, with TRBD1 as a possible D gene (6 bases). V was clipped by 0 bases and J by 8 bases, with 10 bases between them. From germline, CDR1 is SGHVS and CDR2 FQNEAQ. CDR3 length: 13 amino acids. Written as DNA, the CDR3 is TGTGCCAGCAGCTTAGCGGGACAACCAGGCTACACCTTC. Translation: CASSLAGQPGYTF. Combining the CDR3 with reference TRBV7-8 and TRBJ1-2 gives the whole variable domain GAGVSQSPRYKVAKRGQDVALRCDPISGHVSLFWYQQALGQGPEFLTYFQNEAQLDKSGLPSDRFFAERPEGSVSTLKIQRTQQEDSAVYLCASSLAGQPGYTFGSGTRLTVV.

The chain links TRBV19 to TRBJ2-2; 10 bases agree with TRBD2. Germline values: CDR1 LNHDA, CDR2 SQIVND (reference sequence). The junction had 10 bases not matched to a gene; V was cut back by 5 bases and J by 4 bases. The CDR3 consists of 17 residues. As DNA, the CDR3 is TGTGCCAGTAGTGTGAAATTAGCGGGAGGCCCCACCGGGGAGCTGTTTTTT. Its protein is CASSVKLAGGPTGELFF. Full variable domain (missing parts from reference TRBV19 and TRBJ2-2): DGGITQSPKYLFRKEGQNVTLSCEQNLNHDAMYWYRQDPGQGLRLIYYSQIVNDFQKGDIAEGYSVSREKKESFPLTVTSAQKNPTAFYLCASSVKLAGGPTGELFFGEGSRLTVL.

Only a few counts were recorded for this clone. This chain joins TRBV5-1 and TRBJ2-3, with D perhaps TRBD2 (5 bases). The CDR3 is made up of 16 amino acids. Trimming pared 0 bases from V and 2 bases from J, leaving 13 bases between. CDR1 and CDR2 from the germline V gene are SGHRS and YFSETQ. The CDR3 here is CASSLARVGNTDTQYF. CDR3 sequence (DNA): TGCGCCAGCAGCTTGGCGCGGGTGGGGAACACAGATACGCAGTATTTT.

V gene TRBV28 combines with J gene TRBJ1-1, with 7 nucleotides matching TRBD1. This CDR3 is built from 14 residues. Germline lookup yields CDR1 MDHEN and CDR2 SYDVKM. J lost 5 bases, V lost 2 bases, and 5 bases had no gene match. CDR3 sequence: CASSLEGAGTEAFF. The CDR3 DNA follows: TGTGCCAGCAGTTTAGAGGGGGCAGGGACTGAAGCTTTCTTT.

The chain uses TRBV27 and TRBJ2-1; 7 bases are shared with TRBD2. The CDR3 has 17 amino acids. V was pared by 6 bases and J by 1 base, with 12 bases of the junction left unmatched. Looked up from germline, CDR1 is MNHEY and CDR2 is SMNVEV (reference sequence). The DNA of the CDR3 is TGTGCCAGCAGCAAAATCCCCGTAGCGGGTTCCTACAATGAGCAGTTCTTC. It is translated as CASSKIPVAGSYNEQFF.

The rearrangement joins TRBV27 to TRBJ1-2; D is perhaps TRBD1 (5 bases). From germline, CDR1 is MNHEY and CDR2 SMNVEV (reference sequence). V shed 10 bases and J shed 8 bases, with 17 bases lying between them. The CDR3 covers 12 residues. This CDR3 is CATAGGASGYTF. Here the CDR3 DNA reads TGTGCCACCGCTGGTGGGGCTTCGGGCTACACCTTC.

The chain combines TRBV30 with TRBJ2-1, with 13 bases lining up with TRBD2. V was pared by 2 bases and J by 7 bases, with 11 bases of the junction left unmatched. The germline V gene encodes CDR1 GTSNPN and CDR2 SVGIG (reference sequence). The CDR3 totals 17 residues. This CDR3 reads CAWSFRTSGGLRNEQFF. The CDR3, as DNA: TGTGCCTGGAGTTTTAGGACTAGCGGGGGCCTTAGGAATGAGCAGTTCTTC.

This chain joins TRBV9 and TRBJ2-3, with a possible D match to TRBD2 (5 bases). Germline-derived CDR1 and CDR2 are SGDLS and YYNGEE. The CDR3 is 14 residues long. V dropped 7 bases and J dropped 1 base, with 13 bases sitting between them. CDR3 sequence: CASSRGSGTDTQYF. In DNA form, the CDR3 reads TGTGCCAGCTCCCGGGGTTCGGGCACAGATACGCAGTATTTT.

The chain joins TRBV2 to TRBJ2-1, with TRBD2 matching 9 bases. This CDR3 region has 15 residues. The V gene's germline CDR1 is SNHLY and CDR2 FYNNEI. V gave up 6 bases and J gave up 5 bases; unmatched junction bases: 8. The CDR3 region has the DNA TGTGCCAGCAGCTTCTTAGCGGGGGAAAACAATGAGCAGTTCTTC. Translated, it gives CASSFLAGENNEQFF.